The 14 T cell receptor beta chains below were found in one sample sequenced in a study of cytomegalovirus exposure and HLA in healthy donors. 13 Jbeta primers and 60 Vbeta primers were used for the PCR. TCRdb's copy holds only in-frame clones and misses some; the assay was immunoSEQ multiplex PCR. The sample includes 150,000 to 250,000 clones, 85% of them seen just once. Sequenced material: PBMCs. These receptors all stem from a woman aged 45-65 years in good health and CMV-seronegative.

This chain uses TRBV7-2 with TRBJ2-7; D gene unclear. The V gene's germline CDR1 is SGHTA and CDR2 FQGNSA. Trimming left V 5 bases short and J 3 bases short, with 14 bases between. The CDR3 consists of 14 residues. CDR3 amino acids: CASSPLGSSYEQYF. The CDR3 DNA sequence: TGTGCCAGCAGCCCCCTTGGCTCCAGCTACGAGCAGTACTTC.

The chain combines TRBV27 with TRBJ1-5; D call uncertain. Between the trimmed V and J ends, which lost 1 base and 1 base, there was a span of 11 bases. This CDR3 is built from 16 residues. Germline CDR1 MNHEY, CDR2 SMNVEV (reference sequence). The CDR3 region is CASSLYGVMSNQPQHF. Here the CDR3 DNA reads TGTGCCAGCAGTTTATACGGGGTAATGAGCAATCAGCCCCAGCATTTT.

This sequence joins TRBV7-2 and TRBJ2-7; D gene uncertain. CDR3 length equals 13 residues. V lost 0 bases, J lost 2 bases, and 5 bases lay in between. The germline gives CDR1 SGHTA, CDR2 FQGNSA. Here the CDR3 reads CASSLAVAYEQYF. In nucleotides, the CDR3 is TGTGCCAGCAGCTTAGCGGTAGCCTACGAGCAGTACTTC.

This chain uses TRBV6-5 with TRBJ2-3; a weak D match, TRBD2 (5 bases). This CDR3 is built from 15 residues. CDR1 MNHEY and CDR2 SVGAGI come from the germline V gene. With 6 bases removed from V and 0 bases from J, the gap between germline ends came to 13 bases. The CDR3 DNA sequence: TGTGCCAGCAGAAACACGCGGGCTAGCACAGATACGCAGTATTTT. Translated: CASRNTRASTDTQYF.

The chain employs TRBV6-5 and TRBJ2-1; 11 bases align to TRBD1. Trimming removed 8 bases from V and 4 bases from J; junction bases left unmatched: 7. Per the germline V gene, CDR1 is MNHEY and CDR2 is SVGAGI. The CDR3 is 15 amino acids. The DNA of the CDR3 is TGTGCCAGCGGCCCGGACAGGGGGCTATACAATGAGCAGTTCTTC. Residues: CASGPDRGLYNEQFF.

J is TRBJ2-1 and V is TRBV11-2, with D possibly being TRBD2 (6 bases). Trimming removed 1 base from V and 8 bases from J, with 21 bases in between. Germline V gene lookup returns CDR1 SGHAT and CDR2 FQNNGV. The CDR3 is made up of 17 amino acids. The DNA of the CDR3 is TGTGCCAGCAGCTTAGCTCCTTCTAGCGCCAGTTTATATGAGCAGTTCTTC. The encoded protein is CASSLAPSSASLYEQFF.

The chain employs TRBV7-8 and TRBJ1-1; a weak D match, TRBD1 (6 bases). Per germline, CDR1 SGHVS and CDR2 FQNEAQ. The V end was cut by 0 bases, the J end by 4 bases, with 12 bases between. CDR3 length: 15 amino acids. The CDR3 loop is CASSLARGASTEAFF. The CDR3 bases are TGTGCCAGCAGCTTAGCGCGGGGGGCGAGCACTGAAGCTTTCTTT.

The chain recombines TRBV28 with TRBJ2-3, with a possible D match to TRBD2 (6 bases). The V gene lost 6 bases and the J gene lost 1 base, with 14 bases spanning the gap. Germline-derived CDR1 and CDR2 are MDHEN and SYDVKM. The length of the CDR3 is 15 residues. The CDR3 loop reads CASRSTGGGTDTQYF. The CDR3 bases are TGTGCCAGCAGATCTACCGGAGGGGGCACAGATACGCAGTATTTT.

This clone was counted a single time. For the CDR3, the DNA is TGTGCCACCAGCTTCGGCTCGGGGAAGGGCTATGGCTACACCTTC. It is translated as CATSFGSGKGYGYTF. The chain is built from TRBV15 and TRBJ1-2; no clear D gene. The CDR3 consists of 15 residues. Germline CDR1 and CDR2: LNHNV and YYDKDF (reference sequence). The V end lost 5 bases, the J end lost 4 bases, and 17 bases lay between the germline ends. The full variable domain, rest sourced from reference TRBV15 and TRBJ1-2, is DAMVIQNPRYQVTQFGKPVTLSCSQTLNHNVMYWYQQKSSQAPKLLFHYYDKDFNNEADTPDNFQSRRPNTSFCFLDIRSPGLGDTAMYLCATSFGSGKGYGYTFGSGTRLTVV.

This clone occurred once. The chain links TRBV30 to TRBJ2-1, with TRBD1 matching 11 bases. The length of the CDR3 is 16 residues. Per the germline V gene, CDR1 is GTSNPN and CDR2 is SVGIG (reference sequence). V shed 2 bases, J shed 7 bases, and the junction held 10 bases outside the gene matches. Here the CDR3 reads CAWSPRDRGYSNEQFF. The CDR3 bases are TGTGCCTGGAGTCCCCGGGACAGGGGGTATAGTAATGAGCAGTTCTTC.

The sample holds a few counts of this clone. The CDR3 DNA is TGTGCCTGGGGTGGGACTAGCGGGAGAGGGAGGGAGACCCAGTACTTC. Translated: CAWGGTSGRGRETQYF. This chain uses TRBV30 with TRBJ2-5; 14 positions agree with TRBD2. Germline lookup yields CDR1 GTSNPN and CDR2 SVGIG (reference sequence). V dropped 5 bases and J dropped 5; count of bases not matched to a gene: 10. CDR3 size: 16 residues.

This chain links TRBV4-3 with TRBJ2-1; a weak D match, TRBD1 (5 bases). The germline V gene encodes CDR1 LGHNA and CDR2 YSLEER. Trimming took 0 bases from V and 12 from J, leaving 15 bases between them. This CDR3 spans 14 amino acids. The CDR3 sequence is CASSQDLVAQGQFF. In nucleotides, the CDR3 is TGCGCCAGCAGCCAAGACTTGGTCGCTCAGGGGCAGTTCTTC.

The chain recombines TRBV28 with TRBJ2-1; TRBD2 agrees at 8 bases. J was trimmed by 7 bases and V by 11 bases; bases with no gene match: 10. The CDR3 length is 13 residues. Germline V lookup: CDR1 MDHEN, CDR2 SYDVKM. The CDR3 DNA reads as TGTGCCCATGGGCGGGAGGCCGGTAATGAGCAGTTCTTC. Its translation is CAHGREAGNEQFF.

J is TRBJ2-5 and V is TRBV5-1; a weak D match, TRBD1 (6 bases). The germline CDR1 and CDR2 sequences are SGHRS and YFSETQ. The V gene lost 0 bases and the J gene lost 3 bases, with 9 bases spanning the gap. This CDR3 is built from 14 residues. This CDR3 is CASSLATGKETQYF. In DNA form, the CDR3 reads TGCGCCAGCAGCTTGGCGACAGGAAAAGAGACCCAGTACTTC.